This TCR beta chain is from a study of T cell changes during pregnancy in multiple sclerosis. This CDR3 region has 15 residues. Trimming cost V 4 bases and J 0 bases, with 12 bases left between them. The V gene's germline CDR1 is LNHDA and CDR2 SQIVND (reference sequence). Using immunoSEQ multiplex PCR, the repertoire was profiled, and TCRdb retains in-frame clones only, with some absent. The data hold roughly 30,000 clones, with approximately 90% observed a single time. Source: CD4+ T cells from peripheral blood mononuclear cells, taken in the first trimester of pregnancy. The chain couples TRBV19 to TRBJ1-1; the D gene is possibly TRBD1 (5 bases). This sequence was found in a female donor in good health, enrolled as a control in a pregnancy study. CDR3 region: CASSKAGRMNTEAFF. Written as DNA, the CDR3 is TGTGCCAGTAGTAAGGCGGGGCGGATGAACACTGAAGCTTTCTTT.